This entry features one TCR beta chain sequence. This clone was seen a few times. This clone's antigen is unknown. One base away there is no much larger clone; base qualities are not given. Cut back by 6 bases and 7 bases, the V and J ends lie 7 bases apart. The germline V gene sets CDR1 to MNHEY and CDR2 to SVGAGI. Including the terminal cysteine and phenylalanine, the CDR3 comprises 12 residues. Here the CDR3 DNA is all that survives: 36 bases in frame from base 1. Preparation of the library involved the immunoSEQ multiplex PCR assay. The original methods were these. A statistical classification framework was developed to diagnose cytomegalovirus status using the catalog of TCR beta chain sequences. Sourced from immuneACCESS, this table was stored by TCRdb with only in-frame sequences that have V and J called. A share of the clones is absent; for the studies checked, an unresolved V gene accounts for under half, and the remainder has no known explanation. That table is the source of V, J and clone size, and D and trimming were worked out from the DNA. The table for this sample lists 65,000 to 90,000 clones; approximately 90% of them were counted only once. The biggest ten clones account for 3.5% to 4% of the sample.

These data originate in a study of cytomegalovirus exposure and HLA in healthy donors (dated by TCRdb to the late 2010s). About the study as a whole: The 670 or so repertoires of the first cohort and the 110 or so validation repertoires were produced on the same platform, according to a later analysis. The study aimed to test whether cataloging public T cell receptors could reveal signatures of past pathogen exposure. A separate validation cohort of roughly 130 different subjects was used in addition to the 666-subject first cohort. High-throughput TCR immunosequencing, statistical association of individual TCRs with disease status, and machine learning were combined to predict cytomegalovirus infection status.

Here is what the overall study found, with its caveats: The authors suggested that the approach could potentially be extended to other disease states and immunological phenotypes. A total of roughly 160 TCR beta chains were listed by the study as associated with cytomegalovirus. A few of the identified cytomegalovirus-associated TCR beta chains were confirmed in vitro to be specific for cytomegalovirus antigens. Across donors, most TCR sequences were observed very rarely, whereas some public TCRs were present in many individuals. Of the cluster scores, about 94% were above 0 in a later analysis, which found that TCRs clustered in the first cohort also tended to co-occur in the 110 or so validation repertoires. In both the original and validation cohorts, the classifier was reported to diagnose cytomegalovirus status with high specificity and sensitivity. A later analysis had no HLA typing for the validation cohort, so co-occurrence there was scored across all 110 or so repertoires.

Donors formed part of the validation cohort, which comprised 120 subjects and was distinct from the first cohort of under 850 subjects. The TCR sequence derives from a woman aged 18-29 years in good health and CMV-seropositive. This chain joins TRBV6-5 to TRBJ1-6; the D gene is possibly TRBD1, with 5 bases matching. The source material was PBMCs. The DNA sequence follows: TGTGCCAGCAGATCAGGGAATTCACCCCTCCACTTT. It translates as CASRSGNSPLHF.